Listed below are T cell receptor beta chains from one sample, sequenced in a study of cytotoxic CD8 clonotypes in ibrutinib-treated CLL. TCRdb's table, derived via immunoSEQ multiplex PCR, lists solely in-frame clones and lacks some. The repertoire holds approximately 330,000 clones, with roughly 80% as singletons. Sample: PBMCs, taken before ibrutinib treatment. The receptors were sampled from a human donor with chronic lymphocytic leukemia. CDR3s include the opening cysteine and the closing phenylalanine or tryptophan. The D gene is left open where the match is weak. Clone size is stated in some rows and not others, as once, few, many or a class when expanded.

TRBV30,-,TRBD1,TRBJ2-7,CAWGQGPTYEQYF,TGTGCCTGGGGACAGGGACCCACCTACGAGCAGTACTTC
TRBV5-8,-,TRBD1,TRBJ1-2,CASSYQTGGNYGYTF,TGTGCCAGCAGTTATCAGACAGGGGGTAACTATGGCTACACCTTC
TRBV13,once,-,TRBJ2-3,CASSLERHTQYF,TGTGCCAGCAGCTTAGAAAGACATACGCAGTATTTT
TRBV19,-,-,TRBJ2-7,CASSITGLGGEQYF,TGTGCCAGTAGTATAACCGGGTTGGGAGGCGAGCAGTACTTC
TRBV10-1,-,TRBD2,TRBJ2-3,CASSESTTGLGRADTQYF,TGCGCCAGCAGTGAGTCGACAACGGGACTAGGGCGCGCAGATACGCAGTATTTT
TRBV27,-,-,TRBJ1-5,CASSFGGVGQPQHF,TGTGCCAGCAGTTTTGGGGGTGTGGGACAGCCCCAGCATTTT
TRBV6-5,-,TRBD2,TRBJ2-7,CASSLAGVSYEQYF,TGTGCCAGCAGTTTAGCGGGAGTGTCCTACGAGCAGTACTTC
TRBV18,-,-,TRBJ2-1,CASSPPSLENEQFF,TGTGCCAGCTCACCACCGTCCCTAGAAAATGAGCAGTTCTTC
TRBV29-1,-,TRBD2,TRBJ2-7,CSVEWGLAGTYEQYF,TGCAGCGTTGAATGGGGACTAGCGGGTACATACGAGCAGTACTTC
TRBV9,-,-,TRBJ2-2,CASSVEGSGPNTGELFF,TGTGCCAGCAGCGTAGAAGGAAGTGGGCCGAACACCGGGGAGCTGTTTTTT
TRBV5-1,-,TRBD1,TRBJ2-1,CASSLGQGSYNEQFF,TGCGCCAGCAGCTTGGGACAGGGTTCCTACAATGAGCAGTTCTTC
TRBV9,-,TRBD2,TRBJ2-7,CASSPSGRAVEQYF,TGTGCCAGCAGCCCTAGCGGGAGGGCCGTCGAGCAGTACTTC
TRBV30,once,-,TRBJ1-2,CAWSGREGPDGRYTF,TGTGCCTGGAGTGGGCGGGAGGGGCCGGATGGGCGCTACACCTTC
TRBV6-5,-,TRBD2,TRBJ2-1,CASSRTSGRDDEQFF,TGTGCCAGCAGCCGGACTAGCGGGAGGGATGATGAGCAGTTCTTC
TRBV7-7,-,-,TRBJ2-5,CASSPSTRPQETQYF,TGTGCTAGCAGCCCAAGTACAAGACCCCAAGAGACCCAGTACTTC
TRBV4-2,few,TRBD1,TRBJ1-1,CASSQTGGWGGAFF,TGTGCCAGCAGCCAAACAGGGGGCTGGGGAGGAGCTTTCTTT
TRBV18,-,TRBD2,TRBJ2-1,CASSRLAGAYYEQFF,TGTGCCAGCTCCCGCCTAGCGGGCGCCTATTATGAGCAGTTCTTC
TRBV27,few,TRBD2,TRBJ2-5,CASKLAGGWKTQYF,TGTGCCAGCAAACTAGCGGGAGGATGGAAGACCCAGTACTTC
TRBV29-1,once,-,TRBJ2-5,CSVDGGYMGETQYF,TGCAGCGTTGATGGGGGGTACATGGGGGAGACCCAGTACTTC
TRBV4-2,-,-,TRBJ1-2,CASSQRGGWQGNPNYGYTF,TGTGCCAGCAGCCAACGCGGCGGGTGGCAGGGAAATCCTAACTATGGCTACACCTTC
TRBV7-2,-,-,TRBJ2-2,CASSPRVGTGELFF,TGTGCCAGCAGCCCCCGAGTGGGCACCGGGGAGCTGTTTTTT
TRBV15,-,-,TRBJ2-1,CATSRVRGNEQFF,TGTGCCACCAGCAGAGTTAGGGGCAATGAGCAGTTCTTC
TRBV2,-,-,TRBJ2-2,CASSEHGTTNTGELFF,TGTGCCAGCAGTGAACACGGGACGACTAACACCGGGGAGCTGTTTTTT
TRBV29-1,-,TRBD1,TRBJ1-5,CSVGQGINQPQHF,TGCAGCGTGGGACAGGGAATCAATCAGCCCCAGCATTTT
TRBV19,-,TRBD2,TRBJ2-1,CASRDPRTSGRFGEQFF,TGTGCCAGTAGAGACCCTCGGACTAGCGGGAGGTTTGGTGAGCAGTTCTTC
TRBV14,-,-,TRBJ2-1,CASSRQQNEQFF,TGTGCCAGCAGTAGACAGCAAAATGAGCAGTTCTTC
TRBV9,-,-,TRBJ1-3,CASSVISSGNTIYF,TGTGCCAGCAGCGTAATTTCCTCTGGAAACACCATATATTTT
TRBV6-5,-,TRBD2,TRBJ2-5,CASREVGLGQETQYF,TGTGCCAGCAGGGAGGTGGGACTAGGGCAAGAGACCCAGTACTTC
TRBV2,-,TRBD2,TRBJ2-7,CASRHSGVGSQIYEQYF,TGTGCCAGCAGGCATAGCGGGGTAGGGTCCCAAATTTACGAGCAGTACTTC
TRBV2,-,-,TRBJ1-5,CASMFQNNQPQHF,TGTGCCAGCATGTTTCAGAACAATCAGCCCCAGCATTTT
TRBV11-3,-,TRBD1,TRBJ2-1,CASSGTGEYNEQFF,TGTGCCAGCAGCGGGACAGGAGAATACAATGAGCAGTTCTTC
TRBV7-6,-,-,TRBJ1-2,CASSSSSDSYYGYTF,TGTGCCAGCAGCTCCAGCTCTGACTCTTACTATGGCTACACCTTC
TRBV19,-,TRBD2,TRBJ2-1,CASRQAGGGYNEQFF,TGTGCCAGTAGGCAAGCGGGGGGTGGGTACAATGAGCAGTTCTTC
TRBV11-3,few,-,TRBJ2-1,CASSLVGAVDEQFF,TGTGCCAGCAGCTTAGTGGGGGCTGTCGATGAGCAGTTCTTC
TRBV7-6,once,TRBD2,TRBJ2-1,CASSLVFTGGYNEQFF,TGTGCCAGCAGCTTAGTTTTCACGGGAGGATACAATGAGCAGTTCTTC
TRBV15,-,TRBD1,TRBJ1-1,CATSREGQMNTEAFF,TGTGCCACCAGCAGAGAGGGACAGATGAACACTGAAGCTTTCTTT
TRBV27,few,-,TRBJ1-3,CASSLRAGYSGNTIYF,TGTGCCAGCAGTTTACGGGCCGGATACTCTGGAAACACCATATATTTT
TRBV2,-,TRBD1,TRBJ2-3,CASRGQGISTDTQYF,TGTGCCAGCAGGGGACAGGGGATTAGCACAGATACGCAGTATTTT
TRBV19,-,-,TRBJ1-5,CASSILWDQGPDQPQHF,TGTGCCAGTAGTATTCTTTGGGATCAAGGTCCAGATCAGCCCCAGCATTTT
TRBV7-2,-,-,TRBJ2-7,CASSQLNEQYF,TGTGCCAGCAGCCAACTAAACGAGCAGTACTTC
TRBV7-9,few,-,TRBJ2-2,CASSFDTGELFF,TGTGCCAGCAGCTTCGACACCGGGGAGCTGTTTTTT
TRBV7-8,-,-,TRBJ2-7,CASSLVRGLISYEQYF,TGTGCCAGCAGCTTAGTACGGGGACTCATTTCCTACGAGCAGTACTTC
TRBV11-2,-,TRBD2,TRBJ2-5,CASSLFLAGGETQYF,TGTGCCAGCAGCTTATTTCTAGCGGGAGGAGAGACCCAGTACTTC
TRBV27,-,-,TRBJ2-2,CASSHNTGELFF,TGTGCCAGCAGTCACAACACCGGGGAGCTGTTTTTT
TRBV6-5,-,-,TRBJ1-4,CASSGNGEKLFF,TGTGCCAGCAGTGGAAATGGGGAAAAACTGTTTTTT
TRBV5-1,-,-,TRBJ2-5,CASSSSRTEGETQYF,TGCGCCAGCAGCTCGTCACGGACCGAGGGTGAGACCCAGTACTTC
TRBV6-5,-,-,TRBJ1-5,CASSYSRDQPQHF,TGTGCCAGCAGTTACTCGAGGGATCAGCCCCAGCATTTT
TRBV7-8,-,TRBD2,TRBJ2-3,CASSPWTSGSSDTQYF,TGTGCCAGCAGCCCGTGGACTAGCGGGAGCTCAGATACGCAGTATTTT
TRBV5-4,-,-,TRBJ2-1,CASSLLNHYNEQFF,TGTGCCAGCAGCTTGCTGAACCACTACAATGAGCAGTTCTTC
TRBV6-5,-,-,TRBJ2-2,CASSYRGLKDTGELFF,TGTGCCAGCAGTTACCGGGGCCTAAAGGACACCGGGGAGCTGTTTTTT